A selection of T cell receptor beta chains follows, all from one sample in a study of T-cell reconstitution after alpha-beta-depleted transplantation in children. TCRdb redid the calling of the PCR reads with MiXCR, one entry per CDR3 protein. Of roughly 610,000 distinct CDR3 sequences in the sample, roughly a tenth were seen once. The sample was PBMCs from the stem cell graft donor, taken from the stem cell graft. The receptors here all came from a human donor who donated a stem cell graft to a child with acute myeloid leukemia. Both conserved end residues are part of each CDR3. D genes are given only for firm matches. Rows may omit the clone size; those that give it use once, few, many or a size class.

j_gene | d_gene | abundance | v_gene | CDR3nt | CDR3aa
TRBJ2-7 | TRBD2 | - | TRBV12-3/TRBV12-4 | TGTGCCAGCAGTTCCCACAAGGGACTAGCGGGACTACTCCCCCCGGATTACGAGCAGTACTTC | CASSSHKGLAGLLPPDYEQYF
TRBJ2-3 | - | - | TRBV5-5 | TGTGCCAGCAGCCCTGACTACCACAGCACAGATACGCAGTATTTT | CASSPDYHSTDTQYF
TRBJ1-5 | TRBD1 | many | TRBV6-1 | TGTGCCAGCGGGGACAGGGGTGGCAATCAGCCCCAGCATTTT | CASGDRGGNQPQHF
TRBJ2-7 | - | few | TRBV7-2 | TGTGCCAGCAGCTTCCTAGCGACCTCCTACGAGCAGTACTTC | CASSFLATSYEQYF
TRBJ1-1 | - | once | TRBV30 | TGTGCCTGGAATCGGCAGGGAAGATCTGAAGCTTTCTTT | CAWNRQGRSEAFF
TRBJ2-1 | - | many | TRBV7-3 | TGTGCCAGCAGCCTAATGTTGGGCGAGCAGTTCTTC | CASSLMLGEQFF
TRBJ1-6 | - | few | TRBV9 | TGTGCCAGCAGCCCTTACGAGGGCTCCTATAATTCACCCCTCCACTTT | CASSPYEGSYNSPLHF
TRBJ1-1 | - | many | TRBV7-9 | TGTGCCAGCAGATTAGGACGGGGGAGGGCTGAAGCTTTCTTT | CASRLGRGRAEAFF
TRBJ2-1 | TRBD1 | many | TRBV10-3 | TGTGCCGCCCGGGACAGGGGGAATGAGCAGTTCTTC | CAARDRGNEQFF
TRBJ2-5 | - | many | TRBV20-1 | TGCAGTGCTAGCCTCATAGGGGGAGGGGGAGCTGGGGAGACCCAGTACTTC | CSASLIGGGGAGETQYF
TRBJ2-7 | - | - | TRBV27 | TGTGCCAGCAGTTTTTGGGGGGGCCCCTACGAGCAGTACTTC | CASSFWGGPYEQYF
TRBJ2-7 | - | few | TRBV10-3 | TGTGCCATCAGTCTCGGGGGTTACGAGCAGTACTTC | CAISLGGYEQYF
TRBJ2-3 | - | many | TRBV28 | TGTGCCAGCCTGGGGGGCTTAGGGACAGATACGCAGTATTTT | CASLGGLGTDTQYF
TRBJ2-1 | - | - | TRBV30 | TGTGCCTGGAGTGTACAAGGGGTCGGGGAGCAGTTCTTC | CAWSVQGVGEQFF
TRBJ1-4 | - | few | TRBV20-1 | TGCAGTGCTACCCGAAGACCCATTGATGAAAAACTGTTTTTT | CSATRRPIDEKLFF
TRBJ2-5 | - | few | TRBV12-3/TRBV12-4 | TGTGCCAGCAGTTTGAGCGTCCCAGGCCAAGAGACCCAGTACTTC | CASSLSVPGQETQYF
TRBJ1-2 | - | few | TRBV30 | TGTGCCTGGAGTGTACAGGGAGGGATCCATGGCTACACCTTC | CAWSVQGGIHGYTF
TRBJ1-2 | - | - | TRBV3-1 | TGTGCCAGCAGCCAGGAACAGAACTATGGCTACACCTTC | CASSQEQNYGYTF
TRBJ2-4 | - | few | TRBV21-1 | TGTGCCAGCAGCACCTGGACAGGGCGTGAAAACATTCAGTACTTC | CASSTWTGRENIQYF
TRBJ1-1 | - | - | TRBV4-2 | TGTGCCAGCAGCCCATTCTCGGGGGGAACAGGAGGCACTGAAGCTTTCTTT | CASSPFSGGTGGTEAFF
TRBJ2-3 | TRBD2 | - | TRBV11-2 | TGTGCCAGCACCCTCTCGGGGGAGGGCTGGAAAGGCACAGATACGCAGTATTTT | CASTLSGEGWKGTDTQYF
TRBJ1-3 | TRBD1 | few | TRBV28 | TGTGCCAGCAAGATTATGGGACAGTACTCTGGAAACACCATATATTTT | CASKIMGQYSGNTIYF
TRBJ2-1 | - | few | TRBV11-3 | TGTGCCAGCAGCTTAGATTCTGCCCAGCGGGCTAACAATGAGCAGTTCTTC | CASSLDSAQRANNEQFF
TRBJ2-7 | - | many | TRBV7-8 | TGTGCCAGCAGCTCCGGGAGTTACTCCTACGAGCAGTACTTC | CASSSGSYSYEQYF
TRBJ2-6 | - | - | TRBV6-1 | TGTGCCAGCAGTGAAGACGGCAGGGGCTTCGGGGGGGCCAACGTCCTGACTTTC | CASSEDGRGFGGANVLTF
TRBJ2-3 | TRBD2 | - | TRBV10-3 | TGTGCCATCAGTCCGGGACTACACACAGATACGCAGTATTTT | CAISPGLHTDTQYF
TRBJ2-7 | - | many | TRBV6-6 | TGTGCCAGCAGGGACTACGAGCAGTACTTC | CASRDYEQYF
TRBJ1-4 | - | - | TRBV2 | TGTGCCAGCATCCGGGAAGCTCGTAATGAAAAACTGTTTTTT | CASIREARNEKLFF
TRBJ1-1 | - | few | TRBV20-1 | TGCAGTGCTAGACCGACAGGTGAAGCTTTCTTT | CSARPTGEAFF
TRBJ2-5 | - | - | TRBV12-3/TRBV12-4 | TGTGCCAGCAGTTTTTTCTCAGGGGCCACAGAGACCCAGTACTTC | CASSFFSGATETQYF
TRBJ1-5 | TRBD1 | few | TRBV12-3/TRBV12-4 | TGTGCCAGCAGTTCAGACAGGGGTAATCAGCCCCAGCATTTT | CASSSDRGNQPQHF
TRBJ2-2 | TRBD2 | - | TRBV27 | TGTGCCAGCAGTTTAATAGCGGGCTTCACCGGGGAGCTGTTTTTT | CASSLIAGFTGELFF
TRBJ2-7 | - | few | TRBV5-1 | TGCGCCAGCAGCTTGATTCATACAGGCCCGAGGGTTGACGAGCAGTACTTC | CASSLIHTGPRVDEQYF
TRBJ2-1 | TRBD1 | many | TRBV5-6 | TGTGCCAGCAGCGTCCCCGGGACAGGGAGCAATGAGCAGTTCTTC | CASSVPGTGSNEQFF
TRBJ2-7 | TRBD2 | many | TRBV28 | TGTGCCAGCAGTTTAATGTCTAGCGGTTCCTACGAGCAGTACTTC | CASSLMSSGSYEQYF
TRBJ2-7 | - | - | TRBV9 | TGTGCCAGCAGCTACGGTGACGAGACCTACGAGCAGTACTTC | CASSYGDETYEQYF
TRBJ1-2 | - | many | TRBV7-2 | TGTGCCAGCAGCCGATTGGGCGGAGGCTACACCTTC | CASSRLGGGYTF
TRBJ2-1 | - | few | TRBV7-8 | TGTGCCAGCAGCCGTGGCAGCGGAGGGAGCTCCTACAATGAGCAGTTCTTC | CASSRGSGGSSYNEQFF